The rows below give T cell receptor beta chains drawn from one sample of a study of blood T cells in healthy people across ages. A single record per CDR3 protein comes from TCRdb applying MiXCR to the 5' RACE reads. Altogether 1.5 million to 2 million distinct CDR3 sequences are present, roughly 27% being singletons, with the ten largest covering roughly 8%. The material sequenced was blood. The receptor set was obtained from a woman aged 25-40 years in good health. The CDR3 runs from the conserved cysteine through the conserved F or W. A D gene is named only where the DNA matches it firmly. The size field is filled for only some rows; it gives once, few, many or a size class.

few	16	TRBV7-2	TRBD2	TRBJ2-1	TGTGCCAGCAGCTCCAGATGGGGGGGAGTACGCAATGAGCAGTTCTTC	CASSSRWGGVRNEQFF
many	12	TRBV10-3	NA	TRBJ2-1	TGTGCCATCAGTGAGACAGGTGCTGAGCAGTTCTTC	CAISETGAEQFF
NA	15	TRBV5-1	NA	TRBJ2-1	TGCGCCAGCAGCATGGGGGCAGGGGGGTACAATGAGCAGTTCTTC	CASSMGAGGYNEQFF
NA	16	TRBV6-1	TRBD1	TRBJ1-1	TGTGCCAGCAGTGAAGTGGGACAGGATAGGAACACTGAAGCTTTCTTT	CASSEVGQDRNTEAFF
few	14	TRBV4-1	NA	TRBJ2-3	TGCGCCAGCAGCCAATGGAAGAGCACAGATACGCAGTATTTT	CASSQWKSTDTQYF
many	15	TRBV9	NA	TRBJ2-1	TGTGCCAGCAGCGTAAGGTCGGACAGACAGAATGAGCAGTTCTTC	CASSVRSDRQNEQFF
NA	15	TRBV5-1	NA	TRBJ1-1	TGTGCCAGCAGCTTAGGTGCAGGCATGAACACTGAAGCTTTCTTT	CASSLGAGMNTEAFF
few	14	TRBV7-2	NA	TRBJ2-3	TGTGCCAGCAGCTTAGCTACCAAAACAGATACGCAGTATTTT	CASSLATKTDTQYF
NA	15	TRBV10-3	TRBD2	TRBJ2-7	TGTGCCATCGGTGACCCTAGGCGGGGGGGGGACGAGCAGTACTTC	CAIGDPRRGGDEQYF
many	14	TRBV7-2	NA	TRBJ2-1	TGTGCCAGCAGCTTAGTTGTTTCCGAGCATGAGCAGTTCTTC	CASSLVVSEHEQFF
many	11	TRBV14	NA	TRBJ1-2	TGTGCCATCCGGGCTAACTATGGCTACACCTTC	CAIRANYGYTF
NA	15	TRBV2	TRBD1	TRBJ2-7	TGTGCCAGCAGAGAGGGGGCAGGGAGAAGGGCCGAGCAGTACTTC	CASREGAGRRAEQYF
few	16	TRBV6-5	TRBD2	TRBJ2-2	TGTGCCAGCGGACAAGGGCCGGGAGGAACGGCCGGGGAGCTGTTTTTT	CASGQGPGGTAGELFF
few	13	TRBV3-1	NA	TRBJ2-7	TGTGCCAGCAGCCAAGGGGGGACTGGCGAGCAGTACTTC	CASSQGGTGEQYF
many	14	TRBV6-1	NA	TRBJ2-5	TGTGCCAGCAGTGCCTTCGACGGTCAAGAGACCCAGTACTTC	CASSAFDGQETQYF